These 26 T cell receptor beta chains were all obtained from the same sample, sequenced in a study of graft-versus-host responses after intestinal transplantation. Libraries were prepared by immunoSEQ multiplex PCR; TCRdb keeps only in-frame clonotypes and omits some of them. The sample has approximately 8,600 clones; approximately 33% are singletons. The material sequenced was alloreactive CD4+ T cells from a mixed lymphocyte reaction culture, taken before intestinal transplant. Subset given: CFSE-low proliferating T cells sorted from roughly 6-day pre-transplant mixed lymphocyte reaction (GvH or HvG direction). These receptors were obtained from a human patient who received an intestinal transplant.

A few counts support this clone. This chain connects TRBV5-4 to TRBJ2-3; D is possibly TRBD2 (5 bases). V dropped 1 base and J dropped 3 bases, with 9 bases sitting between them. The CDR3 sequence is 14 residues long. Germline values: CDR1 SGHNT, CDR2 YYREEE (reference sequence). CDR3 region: CASSLMGRTDTQYF. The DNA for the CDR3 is TGTGCCAGCAGCTTGATGGGGAGAACAGATACGCAGTATTTT.

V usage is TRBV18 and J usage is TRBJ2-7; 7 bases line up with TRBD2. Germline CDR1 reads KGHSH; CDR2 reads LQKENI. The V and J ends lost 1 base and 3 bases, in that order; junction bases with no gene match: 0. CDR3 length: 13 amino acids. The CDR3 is CASSPLAGYEQYF. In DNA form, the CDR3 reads TGTGCCAGCTCACCACTAGCGGGCTACGAGCAGTACTTC. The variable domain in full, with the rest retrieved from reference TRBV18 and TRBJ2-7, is NAGVMQNPRHLVRRRGQEARLRCSPMKGHSHVYWYRQLPEEGLKFMVYLQKENIIDESGMPKERFSAEFPKEGPSILRIQQVVRGDSAAYFCASSPLAGYEQYFGPGTRLTVT.

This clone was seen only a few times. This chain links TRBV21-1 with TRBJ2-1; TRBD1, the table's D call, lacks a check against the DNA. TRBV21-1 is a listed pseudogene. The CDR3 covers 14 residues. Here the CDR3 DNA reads TGTGCCAGTCCTAAAGGGGGAACCTACAATGAGCAGTTCTTC. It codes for CASPKGGTYNEQFF.

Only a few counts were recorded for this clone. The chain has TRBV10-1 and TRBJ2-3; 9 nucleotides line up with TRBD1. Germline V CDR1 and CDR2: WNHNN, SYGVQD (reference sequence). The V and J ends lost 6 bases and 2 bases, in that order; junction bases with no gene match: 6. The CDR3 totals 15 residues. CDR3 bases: TGCGCCAGCAGAGCCGGGACAGGGACCACAGATACGCAGTATTTT. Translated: CASRAGTGTTDTQYF.

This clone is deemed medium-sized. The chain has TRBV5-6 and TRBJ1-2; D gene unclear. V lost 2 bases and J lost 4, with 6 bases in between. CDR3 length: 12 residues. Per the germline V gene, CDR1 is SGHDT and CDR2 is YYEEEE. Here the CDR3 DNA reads TGTGCCAGCAGCTTTCAGCGCTATGGCTACACCTTC. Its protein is CASSFQRYGYTF.

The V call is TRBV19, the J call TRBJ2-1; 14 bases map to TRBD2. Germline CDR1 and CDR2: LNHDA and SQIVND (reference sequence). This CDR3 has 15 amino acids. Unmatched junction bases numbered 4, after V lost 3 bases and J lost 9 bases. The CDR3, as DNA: TGTGCCAGTAGTATTGGGACTAGCGGGAGTAGTGAGCAGTTCTTC. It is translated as CASSIGTSGSSEQFF.

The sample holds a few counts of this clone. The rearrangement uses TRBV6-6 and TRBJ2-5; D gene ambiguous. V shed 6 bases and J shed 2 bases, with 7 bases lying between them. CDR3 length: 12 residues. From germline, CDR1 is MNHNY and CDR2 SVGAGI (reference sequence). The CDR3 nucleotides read TGTGCCAGCAGGGGCGCACAAGAGACCCAGTACTTC. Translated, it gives CASRGAQETQYF.

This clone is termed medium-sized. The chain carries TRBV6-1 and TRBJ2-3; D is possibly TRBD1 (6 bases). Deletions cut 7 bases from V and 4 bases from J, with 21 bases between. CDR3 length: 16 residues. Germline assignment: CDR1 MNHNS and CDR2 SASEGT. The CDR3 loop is CASTDARLKGADTQYF. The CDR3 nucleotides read TGTGCCAGCACTGATGCTAGGCTTAAGGGGGCAGATACGCAGTATTTT.

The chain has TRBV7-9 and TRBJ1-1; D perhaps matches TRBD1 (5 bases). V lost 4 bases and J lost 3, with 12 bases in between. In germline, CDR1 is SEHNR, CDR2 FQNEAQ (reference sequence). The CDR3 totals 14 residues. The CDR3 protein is CASSSQGVYTEAFF. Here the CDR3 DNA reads TGTGCCAGCAGCTCACAAGGGGTTTACACTGAAGCTTTCTTT.

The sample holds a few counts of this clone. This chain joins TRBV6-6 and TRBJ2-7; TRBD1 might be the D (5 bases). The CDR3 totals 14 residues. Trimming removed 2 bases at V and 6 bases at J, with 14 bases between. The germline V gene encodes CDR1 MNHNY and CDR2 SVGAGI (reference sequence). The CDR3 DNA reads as TGTGCCAGCAGTTACACCCCTCGGCAGGGCGAGCAGTACTTC. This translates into CASSYTPRQGEQYF.

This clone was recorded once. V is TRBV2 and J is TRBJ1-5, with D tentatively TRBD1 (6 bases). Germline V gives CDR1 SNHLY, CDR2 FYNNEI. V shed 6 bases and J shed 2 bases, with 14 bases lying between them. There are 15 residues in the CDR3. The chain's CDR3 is CASRRGGSGNQPQHF. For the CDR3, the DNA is TGTGCCAGCAGAAGGGGGGGTTCGGGCAATCAGCCCCAGCATTTT. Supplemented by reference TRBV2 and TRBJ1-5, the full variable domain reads EPEVTQTPSHQVTQMGQEVILRCVPISNHLYFYWYRQILGQKVEFLVSFYNNEISEKSEIFDDQFSVERPDGSNFTLKIRSTKLEDSAMYFCASRRGGSGNQPQHFGDGTRLSIL.

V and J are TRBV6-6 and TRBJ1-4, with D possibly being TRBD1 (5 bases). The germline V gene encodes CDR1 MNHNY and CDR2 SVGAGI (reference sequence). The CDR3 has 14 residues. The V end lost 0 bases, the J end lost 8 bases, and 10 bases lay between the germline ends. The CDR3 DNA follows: TGTGCCAGCAGTTACTCGACCAGGGAAGAAAAACTGTTTTTT. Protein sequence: CASSYSTREEKLFF.

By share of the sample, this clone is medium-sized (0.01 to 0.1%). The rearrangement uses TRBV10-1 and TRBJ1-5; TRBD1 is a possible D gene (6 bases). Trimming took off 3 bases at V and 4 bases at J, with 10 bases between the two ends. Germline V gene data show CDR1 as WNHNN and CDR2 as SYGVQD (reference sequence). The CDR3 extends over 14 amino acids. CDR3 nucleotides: TGCGCCAGCAGTGACGGGACACCTAATCAGCCCCAGCATTTT. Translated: CASSDGTPNQPQHF.

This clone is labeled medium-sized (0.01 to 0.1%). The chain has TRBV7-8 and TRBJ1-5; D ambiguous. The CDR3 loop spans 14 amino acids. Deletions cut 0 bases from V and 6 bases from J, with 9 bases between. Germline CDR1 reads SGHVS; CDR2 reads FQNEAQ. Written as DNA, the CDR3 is TGTGCCAGCAGCTTAGCGCTTGGGCCTCAGCCCCAGCATTTT. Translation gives CASSLALGPQPQHF.

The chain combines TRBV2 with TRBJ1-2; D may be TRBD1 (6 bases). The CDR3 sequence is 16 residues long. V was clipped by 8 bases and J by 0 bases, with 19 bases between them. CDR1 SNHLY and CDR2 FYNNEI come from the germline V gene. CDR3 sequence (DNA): TGTGCCAGCCGTCGGACAGCGACGTTAGCTAACTATGGCTACACCTTC. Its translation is CASRRTATLANYGYTF.

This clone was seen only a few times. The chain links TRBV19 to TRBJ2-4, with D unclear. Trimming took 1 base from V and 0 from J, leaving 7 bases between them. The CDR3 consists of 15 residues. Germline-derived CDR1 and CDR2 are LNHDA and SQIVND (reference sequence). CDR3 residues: CASSIAVLAKNIQYF. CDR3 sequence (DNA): TGTGCCAGTAGTATAGCAGTTCTAGCCAAAAACATTCAGTACTTC.

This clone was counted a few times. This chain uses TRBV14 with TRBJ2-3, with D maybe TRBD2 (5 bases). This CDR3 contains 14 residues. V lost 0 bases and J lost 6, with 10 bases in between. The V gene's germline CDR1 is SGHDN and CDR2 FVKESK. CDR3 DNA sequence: TGTGCCAGCAGCCAAGATGGGCGAGGGGATACGCAGTATTTT. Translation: CASSQDGRGDTQYF.

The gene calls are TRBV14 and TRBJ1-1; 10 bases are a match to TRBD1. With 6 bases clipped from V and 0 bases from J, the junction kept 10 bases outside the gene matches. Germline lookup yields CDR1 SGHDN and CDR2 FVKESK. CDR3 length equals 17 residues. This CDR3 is CASSPRTGGMMNTEAFF. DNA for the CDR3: TGTGCCAGCAGTCCTCGGACAGGGGGGATGATGAACACTGAAGCTTTCTTT. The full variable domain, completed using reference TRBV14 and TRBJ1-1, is EAGVTQFPSHSVIEKGQTVTLRCDPISGHDNLYWYRRVMGKEIKFLLHFVKESKQDESGMPNNRFLAERTGGTYSTLKVQPAELEDSGVYFCASSPRTGGMMNTEAFFGQGTRLTVV.

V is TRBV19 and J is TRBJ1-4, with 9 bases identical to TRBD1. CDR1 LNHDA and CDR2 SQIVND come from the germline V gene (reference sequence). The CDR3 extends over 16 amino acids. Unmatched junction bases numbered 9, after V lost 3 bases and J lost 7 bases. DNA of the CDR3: TGTGCCAGTAGTATTCTGGACAGGGGAATCGGTGAAAAACTGTTTTTT. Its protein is CASSILDRGIGEKLFF.

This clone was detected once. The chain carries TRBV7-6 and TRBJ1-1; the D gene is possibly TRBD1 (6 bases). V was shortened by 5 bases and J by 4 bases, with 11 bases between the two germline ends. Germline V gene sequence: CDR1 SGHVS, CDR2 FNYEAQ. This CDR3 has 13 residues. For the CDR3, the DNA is TGTGCCAGCAGCCTAGTCAGGGGCACTGAAGCTTTCTTT. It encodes CASSLVRGTEAFF.

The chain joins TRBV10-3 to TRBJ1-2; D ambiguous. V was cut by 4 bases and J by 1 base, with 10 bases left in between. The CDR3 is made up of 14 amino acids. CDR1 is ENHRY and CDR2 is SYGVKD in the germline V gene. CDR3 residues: CAISGANGNYGYTF. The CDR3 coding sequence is TGTGCCATCAGTGGGGCGAACGGTAACTATGGCTACACCTTC.

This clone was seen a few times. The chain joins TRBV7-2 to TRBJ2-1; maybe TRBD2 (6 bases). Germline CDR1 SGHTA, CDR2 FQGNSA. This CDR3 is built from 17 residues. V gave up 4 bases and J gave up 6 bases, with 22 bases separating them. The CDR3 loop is CASSSRRRGPLSNEQFF. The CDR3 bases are TGTGCCAGCAGCTCCCGTCGGCGGGGACCCCTCTCCAATGAGCAGTTCTTC.

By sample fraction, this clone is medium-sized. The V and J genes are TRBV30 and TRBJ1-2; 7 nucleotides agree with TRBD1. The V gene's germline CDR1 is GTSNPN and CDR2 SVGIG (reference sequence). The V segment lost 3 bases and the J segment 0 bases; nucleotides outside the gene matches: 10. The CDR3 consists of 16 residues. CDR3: CAWRLRLGQPNYGYTF. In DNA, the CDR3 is TGTGCCTGGAGGTTGAGGTTGGGACAGCCTAACTATGGCTACACCTTC.

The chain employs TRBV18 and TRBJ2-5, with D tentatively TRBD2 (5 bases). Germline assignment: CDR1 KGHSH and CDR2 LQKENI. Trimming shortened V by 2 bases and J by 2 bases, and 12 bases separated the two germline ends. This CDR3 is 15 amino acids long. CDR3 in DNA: TGTGCCAGCTCACCAGCTAGCACCAGACAAGAGACCCAGTACTTC. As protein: CASSPASTRQETQYF. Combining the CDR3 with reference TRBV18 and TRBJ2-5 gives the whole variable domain NAGVMQNPRHLVRRRGQEARLRCSPMKGHSHVYWYRQLPEEGLKFMVYLQKENIIDESGMPKERFSAEFPKEGPSILRIQQVVRGDSAAYFCASSPASTRQETQYFGPGTRLLVL.

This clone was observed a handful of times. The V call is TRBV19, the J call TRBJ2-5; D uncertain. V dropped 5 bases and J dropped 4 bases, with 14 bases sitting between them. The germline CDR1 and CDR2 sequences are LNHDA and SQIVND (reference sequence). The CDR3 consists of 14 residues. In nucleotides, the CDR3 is TGTGCCAGTAGTGCATCTCGACTTGGAGAGACCCAGTACTTC. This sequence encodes CASSASRLGETQYF.

CDR3 DNA sequence: TGTGCCACCATACCCCGGGACAGGGCCTACAATGAGCAGTTCTTC. Translated: CATIPRDRAYNEQFF. The chain links TRBV6-1 to TRBJ2-1, with 9 nucleotides matching TRBD1. The CDR3 has 15 amino acids. CDR1 is MNHNS and CDR2 is SASEGT in the germline V gene. Unmatched junction bases numbered 9, after V lost 10 bases and J lost 2 bases.